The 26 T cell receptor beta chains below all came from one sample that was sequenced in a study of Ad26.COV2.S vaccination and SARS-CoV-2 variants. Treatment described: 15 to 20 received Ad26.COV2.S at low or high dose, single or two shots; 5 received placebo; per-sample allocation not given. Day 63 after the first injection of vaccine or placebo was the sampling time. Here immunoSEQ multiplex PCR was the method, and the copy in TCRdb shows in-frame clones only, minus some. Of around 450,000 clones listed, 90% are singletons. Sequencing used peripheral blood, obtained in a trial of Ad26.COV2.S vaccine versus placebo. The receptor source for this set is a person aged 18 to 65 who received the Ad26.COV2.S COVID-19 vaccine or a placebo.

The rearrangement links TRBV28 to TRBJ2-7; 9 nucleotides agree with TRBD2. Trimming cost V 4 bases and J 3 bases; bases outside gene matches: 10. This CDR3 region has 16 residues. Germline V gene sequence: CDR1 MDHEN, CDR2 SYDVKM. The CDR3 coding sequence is TGTGCCAGCAGTTCACCGGGACTAGCAGGGGTCTACGAGCAGTACTTC. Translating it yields CASSSPGLAGVYEQYF.

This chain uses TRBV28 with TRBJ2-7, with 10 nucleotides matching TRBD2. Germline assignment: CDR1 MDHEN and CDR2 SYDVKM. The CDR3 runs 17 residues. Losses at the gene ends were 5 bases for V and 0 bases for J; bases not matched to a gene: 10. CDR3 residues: CASSPLAGGPASYEQYF. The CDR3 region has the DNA TGTGCCAGCAGTCCGTTAGCGGGAGGCCCGGCCTCCTACGAGCAGTACTTC.

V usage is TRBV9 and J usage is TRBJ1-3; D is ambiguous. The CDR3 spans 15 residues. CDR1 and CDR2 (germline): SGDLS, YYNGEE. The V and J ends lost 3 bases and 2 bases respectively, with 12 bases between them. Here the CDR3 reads CASSAESATGNTIYF. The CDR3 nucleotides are TGTGCCAGCAGCGCCGAATCGGCAACTGGAAACACCATATATTTT.

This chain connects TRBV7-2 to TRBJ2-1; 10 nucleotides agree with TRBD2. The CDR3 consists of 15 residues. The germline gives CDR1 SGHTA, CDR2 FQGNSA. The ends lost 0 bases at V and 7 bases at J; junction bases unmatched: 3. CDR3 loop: CASSLALAGENEQFF. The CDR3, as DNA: TGTGCCAGCAGCTTAGCCCTAGCGGGAGAGAATGAGCAGTTCTTC.

The CDR3 bases are TGTGCCAGCAGCCAAGATATCGGAGCGGGACCCTACAATGAGCAGTTCTTC. Amino acid sequence: CASSQDIGAGPYNEQFF. The chain couples TRBV3-1 (or the pseudogene TRBV3-2) to TRBJ2-1; TRBD2 matches at 7 bases. The germline CDR1 and CDR2 sequences are LGHDT and YNNKEL (reference sequence). Losses at the gene ends were 0 bases for V and 2 bases for J; bases not matched to a gene: 7. The length of the CDR3 is 17 residues.

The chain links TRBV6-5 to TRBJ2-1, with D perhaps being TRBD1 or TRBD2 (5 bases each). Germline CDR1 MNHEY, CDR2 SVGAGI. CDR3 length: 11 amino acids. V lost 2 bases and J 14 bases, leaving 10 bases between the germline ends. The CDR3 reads CASSYGTVEFF. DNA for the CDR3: TGTGCCAGCAGTTACGGGACGGTAGAGTTCTTC.

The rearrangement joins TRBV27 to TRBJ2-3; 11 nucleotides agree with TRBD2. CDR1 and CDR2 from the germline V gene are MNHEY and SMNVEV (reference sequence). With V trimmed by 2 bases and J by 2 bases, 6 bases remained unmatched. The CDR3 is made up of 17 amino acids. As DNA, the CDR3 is TGTGCCAGCAGTTTACCAGGACTAGCGGGTTCCACAGATACGCAGTATTTT. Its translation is CASSLPGLAGSTDTQYF.

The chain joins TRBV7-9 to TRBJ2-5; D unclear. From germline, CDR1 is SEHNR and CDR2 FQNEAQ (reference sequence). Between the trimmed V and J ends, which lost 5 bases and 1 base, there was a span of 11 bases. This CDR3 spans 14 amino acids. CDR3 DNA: TGTGCCAGCAGCCCCCGGGCACTCCAAGAGACCCAGTACTTC. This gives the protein CASSPRALQETQYF.

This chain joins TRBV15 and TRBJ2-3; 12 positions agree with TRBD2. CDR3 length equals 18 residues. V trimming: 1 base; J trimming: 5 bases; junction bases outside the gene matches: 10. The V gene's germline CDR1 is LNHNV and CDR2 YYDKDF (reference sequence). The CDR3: CATSRGARLAGDEDTQYF. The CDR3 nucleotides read TGTGCCACCAGCAGAGGGGCCCGACTAGCGGGAGATGAAGATACGCAGTATTTT.

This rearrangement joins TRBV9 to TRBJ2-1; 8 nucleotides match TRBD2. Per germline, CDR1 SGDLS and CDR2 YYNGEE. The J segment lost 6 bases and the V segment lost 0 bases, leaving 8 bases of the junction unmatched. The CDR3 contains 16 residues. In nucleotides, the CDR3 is TGTGCCAGCAGCGTAGAGGTAGCGGGGCCTCGCAATGAGCAGTTCTTC. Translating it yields CASSVEVAGPRNEQFF.

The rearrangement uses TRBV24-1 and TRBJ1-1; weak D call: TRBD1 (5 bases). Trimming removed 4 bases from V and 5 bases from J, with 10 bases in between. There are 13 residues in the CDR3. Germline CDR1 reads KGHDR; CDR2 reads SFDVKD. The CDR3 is CATSEEKGTEAFF. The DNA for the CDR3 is TGTGCCACCAGTGAGGAAAAGGGGACTGAAGCTTTCTTT.

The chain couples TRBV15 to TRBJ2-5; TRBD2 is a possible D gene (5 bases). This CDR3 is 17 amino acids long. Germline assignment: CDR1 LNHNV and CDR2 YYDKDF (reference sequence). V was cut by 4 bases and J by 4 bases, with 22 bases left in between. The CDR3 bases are TGTGCCACCAGCATCAGGCGGAGGATAGCTTCTGGAGAGACCCAGTACTTC. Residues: CATSIRRRIASGETQYF.

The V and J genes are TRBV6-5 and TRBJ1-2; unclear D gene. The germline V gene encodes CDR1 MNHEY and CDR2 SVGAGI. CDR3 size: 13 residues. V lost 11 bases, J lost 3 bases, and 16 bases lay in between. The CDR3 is CAHKRGRDYGYTF. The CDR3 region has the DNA TGTGCCCATAAGCGCGGCAGAGACTATGGCTACACCTTC.

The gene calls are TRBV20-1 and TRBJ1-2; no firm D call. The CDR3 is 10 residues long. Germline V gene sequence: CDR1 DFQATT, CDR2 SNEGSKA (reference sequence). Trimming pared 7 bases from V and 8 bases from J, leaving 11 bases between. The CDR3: CSVLATGYTF. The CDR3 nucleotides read TGCAGTGTTTTGGCCACGGGCTACACCTTC.

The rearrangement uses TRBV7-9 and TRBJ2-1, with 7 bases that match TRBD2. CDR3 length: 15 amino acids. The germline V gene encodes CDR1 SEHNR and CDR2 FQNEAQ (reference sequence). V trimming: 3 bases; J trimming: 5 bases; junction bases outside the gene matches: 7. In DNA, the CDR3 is TGTGCCAGCAGCTTGCGTAGCGGGTTAGACAATGAGCAGTTCTTC. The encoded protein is CASSLRSGLDNEQFF.

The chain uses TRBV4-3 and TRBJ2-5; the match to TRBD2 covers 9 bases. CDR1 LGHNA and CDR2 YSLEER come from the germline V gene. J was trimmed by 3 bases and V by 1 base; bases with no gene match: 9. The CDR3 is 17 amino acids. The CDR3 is CASSQAIAGVGEETQYF. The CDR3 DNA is TGCGCCAGCAGCCAAGCAATAGCGGGAGTGGGAGAAGAGACCCAGTACTTC.

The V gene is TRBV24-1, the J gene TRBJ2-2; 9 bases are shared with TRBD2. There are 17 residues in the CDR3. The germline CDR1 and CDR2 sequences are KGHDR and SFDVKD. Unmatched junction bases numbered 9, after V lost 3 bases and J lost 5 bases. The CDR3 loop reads CATSDRGSGSRTGELFF. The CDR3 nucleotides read TGTGCCACCAGTGATAGGGGTAGCGGGAGTAGAACCGGGGAGCTGTTTTTT.

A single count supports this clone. CDR3 bases: TGTGCCATCAGTGAGTCGACCGACAGGGCATCCTACAATGAGCAGTTCTTC. The encoded protein is CAISESTDRASYNEQFF. This chain uses TRBV10-3 with TRBJ2-1; 7 nucleotides agree with TRBD1. The junction had 6 bases not matched to a gene; V was cut back by 0 bases and J by 1 base. Germline V gene sequence: CDR1 ENHRY, CDR2 SYGVKD. This CDR3 is 17 amino acids long.

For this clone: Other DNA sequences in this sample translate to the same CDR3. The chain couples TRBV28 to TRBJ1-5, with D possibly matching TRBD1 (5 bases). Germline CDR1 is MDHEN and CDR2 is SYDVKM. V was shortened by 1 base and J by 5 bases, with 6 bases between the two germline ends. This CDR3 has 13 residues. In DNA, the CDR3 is TGTGCCAGCAGTTTATTGGGGGATCAGCCCCAGCATTTT. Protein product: CASSLLGDQPQHF.

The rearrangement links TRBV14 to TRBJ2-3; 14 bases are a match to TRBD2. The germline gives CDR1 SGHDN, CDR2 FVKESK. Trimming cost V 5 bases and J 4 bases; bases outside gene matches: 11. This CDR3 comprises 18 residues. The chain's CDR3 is CASSSGLAGAIVSDTQYF. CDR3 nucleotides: TGTGCCAGCAGCTCGGGACTAGCGGGAGCTATTGTGTCAGATACGCAGTATTTT.

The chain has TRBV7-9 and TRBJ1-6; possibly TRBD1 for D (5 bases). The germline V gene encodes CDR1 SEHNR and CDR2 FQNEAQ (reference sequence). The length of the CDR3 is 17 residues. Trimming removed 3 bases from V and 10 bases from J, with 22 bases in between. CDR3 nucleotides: TGTGCCAGCAGCTTCCCCCCCACGTCACGGACAAACTCACCCCTCCACTTT. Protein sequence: CASSFPPTSRTNSPLHF. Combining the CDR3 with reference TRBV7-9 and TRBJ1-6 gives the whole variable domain DTGVSQNPRHKITKRGQNVTFRCDPISEHNRLYWYRQTLGQGPEFLTYFQNEAQLEKSRLLSDRFSAERPKGSFSTLEIQRTEQGDSAMYLCASSFPPTSRTNSPLHFGNGTRLTVT.

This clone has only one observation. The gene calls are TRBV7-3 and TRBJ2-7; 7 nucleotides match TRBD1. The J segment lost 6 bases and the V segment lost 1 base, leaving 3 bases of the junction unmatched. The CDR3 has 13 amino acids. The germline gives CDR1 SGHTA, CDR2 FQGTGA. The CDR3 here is CASSLMAGGEQYF. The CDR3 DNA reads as TGTGCCAGCAGCTTAATGGCAGGGGGCGAGCAGTACTTC.

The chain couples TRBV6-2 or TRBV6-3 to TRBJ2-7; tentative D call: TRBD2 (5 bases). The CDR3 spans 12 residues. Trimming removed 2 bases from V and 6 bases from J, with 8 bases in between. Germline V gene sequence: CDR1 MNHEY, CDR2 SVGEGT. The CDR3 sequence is CASSYRESEQYF. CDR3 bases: TGTGCCAGCAGTTACAGGGAGAGCGAGCAGTACTTC.

This CDR3 reads CASSRFSSGQDTQYF. CDR3 sequence (DNA): TGTGCCAGCAGCCGTTTCTCTAGCGGGCAAGATACGCAGTATTTT. The rearrangement links TRBV14 to TRBJ2-3; the match to TRBD2 covers 8 bases. V lost 4 bases to trimming and J lost 5 bases; unmatched junction nucleotides: 8. CDR1 is SGHDN, CDR2 FVKESK, per germline. The CDR3 contains 15 residues.

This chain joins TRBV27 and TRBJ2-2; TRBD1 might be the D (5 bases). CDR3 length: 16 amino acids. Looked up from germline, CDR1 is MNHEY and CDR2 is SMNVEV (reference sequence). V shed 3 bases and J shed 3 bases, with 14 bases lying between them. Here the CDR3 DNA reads TGTGCCAGCAGTTTGGGAAGGGGCATTTACACCGGGGAGCTGTTTTTT. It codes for CASSLGRGIYTGELFF.

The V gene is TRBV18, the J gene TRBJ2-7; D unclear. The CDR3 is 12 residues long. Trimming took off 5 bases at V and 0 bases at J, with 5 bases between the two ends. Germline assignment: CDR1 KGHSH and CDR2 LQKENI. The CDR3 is CASSASSYEQYF. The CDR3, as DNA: TGTGCCAGCTCAGCCAGCTCCTACGAGCAGTACTTC.